This T cell receptor (beta chain) derives from a study of long-term antiretroviral therapy in people with HIV (dated by TCRdb to the early 2020s). At the level of the whole study: Collection of the earliest samples took place about a decade ahead of the 2015 WHO recommendation for immediate ART, at a time when ART was typically delayed until CD4 counts fell. This retrospective serial study examined whether starting ART and sustained HIV suppression were associated with changes in the composition and diversity of the TRB repertoire in peripheral blood. A total of roughly 180 cryopreserved PBMC samples were contributed to the cohort by 30 adults with confirmed HIV infection, with samples collected serially over a mean of approximately six years (range 1-12). Eleven of the 30 participants with HIV were female. No cross-contamination during QIAcube processing was seen in test extractions of a monoclonal T-cell line run alongside 30 to 35 polyclonal samples. Study-wide findings and limitations: ART initiation was associated with a significant increase in TRB diversity, but diversity stayed significantly below transplant donor controls even after long-term ART. Limited PBMC availability meant only the TCR beta chain was sequenced, without alpha chain pairing. Narrower CDR3 length ranges were observed in HIV repertoires than in controls, and an antigen-experienced repertoire with only a slight naive shift after ART was suggested by the network structure. Because pre-ART samples had limited cell numbers, profiling was done on unsorted PBMC rather than on sorted CD4+ and CD8+ T cells. Inferences about post-ART repertoire changes were limited because no data were available on ART adherence, viral resistance or therapy changes. Expanded TRB clones identified before ART initiation dominated the repertoire across all time points, though the dominance fluctuated and decreased in many PLHIV after ART. Samples dated from the mid-2000s to the late 2010s, and the ART regimens used may be less effective than current ones.

About this clone itself: This clone's antigen is unknown. Base quality data are lacking; no much larger clone is found one base away.

There are 14 amino acids in the CDR3, from cysteine to phenylalanine inclusive. The DNA shown is the 42-base CDR3, in frame from base 1. CDR1 MNHNS and CDR2 SASEGT are derived from the germline V gene. V ends up 2 bases short and J 2 bases short, with an unmatched junction base count of 0. Participants were included only if at least one PBMC sample before ART initiation and at least two post-ART samples were available. Every participant with HIV received treatment in the United States of America. Before DNA extraction, cryopreserved samples of about 0.9-10 million PBMC were thawed and then washed. At the time of the earliest PBMC sample for each participant with HIV, ages ranged from roughly 20 to 60 years. PBMC samples were contributed by each participant from 1-4 timepoints before ART initiation and 2-8 timepoints after ART initiation, with a median of 7 samples. Serial HIV viral load, CD4+ T-cell count, ART history and demographic data were obtained for every participant. A Qiagen kit on a QIAcube was used to extract genomic DNA from unsorted PBMC, with samples processed in batches of 12.

The immunoSEQ hsTCRB v3.0 assay was used at survey level resolution to sequence the TRB variable region. The targeted TRB sequencing depth was roughly 40,000-55,000 T-cell genomes per sample. An Illumina MiSeq with a v3 150-cycle kit was used to sequence the pooled TRB libraries. As for the authors' bioinformatics: Repertoire analysis was run in R within a reproducible Nextflow workflow that covered QC, data transformation and analysis. LymphoSeq2, an R package for exploring AIRR-Seq data, was used to implement the custom analyses. After excluding a few samples that yielded fewer than 5000 total TRB sequences, 188 HIV repertoires remained for analysis. Among the approximately 190 retained HIV repertoires, more than 55 were collected before ART initiation and around 130 after ART initiation. Repertoires were downsampled to 5000 TRB nucleotide sequences, and summary statistics were averaged over 100 downsampling iterations. TRB sequences were retained for analysis only if CDR3 regions of at least seven amino acids were present. Diversity was assessed using a clonality score derived from Shannon entropy and using the Gini coefficient. In repertoire networks, the top 5000 CDR3 amino acid sequences were linked whenever an edit distance of one separated two sequences. For TRB CDR3 amino acid sequences, antigen specificity groups and MHC restriction were predicted with GLIPH2. CDR3 amino acid sequences were matched against VDJdb and McPAS-TCR to flag known CMV, EBV, HIV or tissue antigen associations. Pre-ART, post-ART and control groups were compared with Wilcoxon signed-rank tests and Holm-Bonferroni correction. TCRdb took over this immuneACCESS table, retaining in-frame rearrangements with V and J assigned. Such tables are incomplete; in checked studies, under half of the missing clones stem from an unresolved V gene, and the remainder is unexplained. D and trimming were read from the DNA, whereas the V and J calls and clone size are those reported in that table. For this sample the table gives around 26,000 clones, of which around 87% were detected only once. The top ten clones comprise around 5% of the sample.

This chain joins TRBV6-1 to TRBJ2-7, and 10 junctional nucleotides match TRBD2. This TCR was recovered from a man aged 35-49 years with HIV. The material was unsorted PBMCs, obtained around 2.6 years after starting antiretroviral therapy. The CDR3 here reads CASSETSGTYEQYF. Read as DNA, the sequence is TGTGCCAGCAGTGAAACTAGCGGGACCTACGAGCAGTACTTC.